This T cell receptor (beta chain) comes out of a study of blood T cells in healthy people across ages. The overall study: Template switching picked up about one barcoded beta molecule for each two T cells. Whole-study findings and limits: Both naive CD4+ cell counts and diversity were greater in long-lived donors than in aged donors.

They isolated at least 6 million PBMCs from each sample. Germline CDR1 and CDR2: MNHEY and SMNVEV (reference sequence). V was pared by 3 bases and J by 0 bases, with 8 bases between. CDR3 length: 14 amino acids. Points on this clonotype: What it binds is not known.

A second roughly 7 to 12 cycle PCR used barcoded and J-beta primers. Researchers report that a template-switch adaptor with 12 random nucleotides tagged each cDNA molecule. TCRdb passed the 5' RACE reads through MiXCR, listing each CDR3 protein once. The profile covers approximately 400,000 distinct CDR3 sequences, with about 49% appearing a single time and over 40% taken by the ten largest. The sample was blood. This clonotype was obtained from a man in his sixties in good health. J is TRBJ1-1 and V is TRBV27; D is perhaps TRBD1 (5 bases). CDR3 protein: CASSLGTVNTEAFF. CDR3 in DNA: TGTGCCAGCAGTTTGGGGACGGTGAACACTGAAGCTTTCTTT.